These 23 T cell receptor beta chains were all obtained from the same sample, sequenced in a study of OX40 agonist ivuxolimab in advanced cancers. Produced via immunoSEQ multiplex PCR; TCRdb's table is partial and in-frame only. The table lists roughly 62,000 clones, around 85% of them singletons. The sequencing used CD4+ or CD8+ T cells sorted from blood, collected in a trial of the OX40 agonist ivuxolimab. The receptors here all came from an adult with an advanced solid tumor such as melanoma, head and neck, liver or kidney cancer.

V is TRBV6-1 and J is TRBJ1-5, with TRBD1 matching over 7 bases. The germline V gene encodes CDR1 MNHNS and CDR2 SASEGT. V lost 5 bases, J lost 7 bases, and 8 bases stayed unmatched. This CDR3 has 14 residues. CDR3 nucleotide sequence: TGTGCCAGCAGTACCGACAGGGTGGGGCAGCCCCAGCATTTT. As protein: CASSTDRVGQPQHF.

This chain links TRBV2 with TRBJ1-2, with D possibly TRBD1 on 5 matching bases. Germline V lookup: CDR1 SNHLY, CDR2 FYNNEI. The CDR3 has 13 amino acids. The V end lost 1 base, the J end lost 7 bases, and 10 bases lay between the germline ends. The CDR3, as DNA: TGTGCCAGCAGTGAAGTGACAGTCGTTGGCTACACCTTC. It translates to CASSEVTVVGYTF.

V and J are TRBV28 and TRBJ2-7; weak D call: TRBD1 (6 bases). V lost 6 bases, J lost 3 bases, and 12 bases lay in between. The CDR3 covers 13 residues. Germline assignment: CDR1 MDHEN and CDR2 SYDVKM. The CDR3 reads CASRTGIDYEQYF. DNA for the CDR3: TGTGCCAGCAGGACAGGAATTGACTACGAGCAGTACTTC.

The rearrangement joins TRBV7-2 to TRBJ2-5; the D gene could be TRBD1 or TRBD2 (5 bases each). The closer fit of TRBJ2-7 to the DNA end suggests the J call may be wrong. This CDR3 has 16 amino acids. Germline lookup yields CDR1 SGHTA and CDR2 FQGNSA. The CDR3 DNA sequence: TGTGCCAGCAGCTTAGTAGGGGCGGGCCACTCCTACGAGCAGTACTTC. Protein product: CASSLVGAGHSYEQYF.

The chain has TRBV29-1 and TRBJ2-1, with D maybe TRBD2 (6 bases). This CDR3 is 14 amino acids long. Germline-derived CDR1 and CDR2 are SQVTM and ANQGSEA. V was trimmed by 3 bases and J by 0 bases, leaving 9 bases between them. CDR3 amino acids: CSVEEGPSYNEQFF. The CDR3 DNA sequence: TGCAGCGTTGAGGAGGGGCCCTCCTACAATGAGCAGTTCTTC.

The chain employs TRBV6-5 and TRBJ2-7, with 11 bases matching TRBD1. The CDR3 covers 15 residues. V lost 7 bases to trimming and J lost 6 bases; unmatched junction nucleotides: 11. Germline-derived CDR1 and CDR2 are MNHEY and SVGAGI. In DNA form, the CDR3 reads TGTGCCAGCACCAACCATGGACAGGGGGCCGGCGAGCAGTACTTC. As protein: CASTNHGQGAGEQYF.

J is TRBJ1-1 and V is TRBV6-1; D gene unclear. V was shortened by 7 bases and J by 0 bases, with 12 bases between the two germline ends. Per the germline V gene, CDR1 is MNHNS and CDR2 is SASEGT. This CDR3 is 14 amino acids long. The CDR3 nucleotides read TGTGCCAGCACCCCGACCCCAGTGAACACTGAAGCTTTCTTT. Translated: CASTPTPVNTEAFF.

The chain links TRBV28 to TRBJ2-5, with unresolved D. The CDR3 length is 11 residues. Per the germline V gene, CDR1 is MDHEN and CDR2 is SYDVKM. Trimming shortened V by 1 base and J by 8 bases, and 5 bases separated the two germline ends. The CDR3 reads CASSLSPTQYF. In DNA form, the CDR3 reads TGTGCCAGCAGTTTATCTCCTACCCAGTACTTC.

V and J are TRBV7-8 and TRBJ2-3; D possibly corresponds to TRBD1 (5 bases). Deletions cut 2 bases from V and 0 bases from J, with 12 bases between. Germline V gene sequence: CDR1 SGHVS, CDR2 FQNEAQ. The CDR3 has 16 amino acids. CDR3: CASSLRDRSSTDTQYF. For the CDR3, the DNA is TGTGCCAGCAGCTTACGCGACAGATCTAGCACAGATACGCAGTATTTT.

The rearrangement uses TRBV12-5 and TRBJ2-1; D perhaps matches TRBD1 (6 bases). The CDR3 runs to 14 residues. Trimming removed 6 bases at V and 6 bases at J, with 15 bases between. From germline, CDR1 is LGHNT and CDR2 FRNRAP. DNA of the CDR3: TGTGCTAGTGGCGGAGACAGGAGCGGCAATGAGCAGTTCTTC. Translating gives CASGGDRSGNEQFF.

The CDR3 loop is CALAPEATSGNTIYF. The CDR3 bases are TGTGCCCTGGCCCCAGAGGCCACCTCTGGAAACACCATATATTTT. The chain combines TRBV30 with TRBJ1-3; D is ambiguous. This CDR3 spans 15 amino acids. Germline-derived CDR1 and CDR2 are GTSNPN and SVGIG (reference sequence). V lost 8 bases and J lost 0, with 17 bases in between.

This clone has only a few counts. The chain has TRBV30 and TRBJ1-6; 7 bases match TRBD1. Germline V gives CDR1 GTSNPN, CDR2 SVGIG (reference sequence). This CDR3 is built from 14 residues. The junction had 2 bases not matched to a gene; V was cut back by 1 base and J by 5 bases. CDR3 in DNA: TGTGCCTGGAGTGCCGGACAGGATAATTCACCCCTCCACTTT. Protein: CAWSAGQDNSPLHF.

V is TRBV6-5 and J is TRBJ1-1, with unresolved D. Deletions cut 0 bases from V and 0 bases from J, with 8 bases between. The CDR3 spans 15 residues. Germline values: CDR1 MNHEY, CDR2 SVGAGI. Here the CDR3 DNA reads TGTGCCAGCAGTTACTCGTGGCGTTTGAACACTGAAGCTTTCTTT. It specifies CASSYSWRLNTEAFF.

This sequence joins TRBV5-4 and TRBJ1-2; D not certain. Germline V gene lookup returns CDR1 SGHNT and CDR2 YYREEE (reference sequence). Trimming pared 4 bases from V and 8 bases from J, leaving 18 bases between. The CDR3 sequence is 14 residues long. CDR3 sequence (DNA): TGTGCCAGCAGCGTGACTACAGTGGCGGTAGGCTACACCTTC. Translating it yields CASSVTTVAVGYTF.

The CDR3, as DNA: TGCGCCAGCAGCCACCCTCAGGGGGCCGGGGCAACTAATGAAAAACTGTTTTTT. Encoded protein: CASSHPQGAGATNEKLFF. The chain carries TRBV4-1 and TRBJ1-4, with 8 bases that match TRBD1. After removal of 3 bases from V and 0 bases from J, the junction contained 9 bases not matched to a gene. Germline lookup yields CDR1 MGHRA and CDR2 YSYEKL. This CDR3 region has 18 residues.

The chain joins TRBV5-1 to TRBJ1-2; 8 nucleotides align to TRBD1. CDR1 and CDR2 from the germline V gene are SGHRS and YFSETQ. The V gene end was trimmed by 4 bases and the J gene end by 4 bases; junction bases not matched to a gene: 9. The CDR3 is 15 residues long. The CDR3 sequence is CASSLQNRGIYGYTF. DNA of the CDR3: TGCGCCAGCAGCCTTCAAAACAGGGGGATCTATGGCTACACCTTC.

This rearrangement joins TRBV5-1 to TRBJ2-7, with 7 bases matching TRBD1. The junction had 11 bases not matched to a gene; V was cut back by 9 bases and J by 2 bases. This CDR3 is built from 14 residues. Germline V gene sequence: CDR1 SGHRS, CDR2 YFSETQ. In nucleotides, the CDR3 is TGCGCCACCGCCGGGACAGCCGGAACCTACGAGCAGTACTTC. This codes for CATAGTAGTYEQYF.

The chain is built from TRBV2 and TRBJ1-5; the D is unclear. Germline-derived CDR1 and CDR2 are SNHLY and FYNNEI. CDR3 length equals 13 residues. Trimming stripped 4 bases from V and 6 bases from J, with 10 bases between. The CDR3 loop reads CASSGRFRQPQHF. CDR3 in DNA: TGTGCCAGCAGTGGTAGGTTTCGTCAGCCCCAGCATTTT.

The chain combines TRBV7-2 with TRBJ2-5; 9 bases map to TRBD2. V shed 3 bases and J 11 bases; nucleotides not matched to a gene: 10. Germline V lookup: CDR1 SGHTA, CDR2 FQGNSA. This CDR3 has 14 amino acids. The CDR3 bases are TGTGCCAGCAGCTTGGCGGGAGGGTACGGAGAGCAGTACTTC. This encodes CASSLAGGYGEQYF.

The V call is TRBV5-1, the J call TRBJ2-3; D is undetermined. Trimming took 5 bases from V and 2 from J, leaving 15 bases between them. Germline V gene lookup returns CDR1 SGHRS and CDR2 YFSETQ. CDR3 length equals 15 residues. CDR3 amino acids: CASRSGPTDTDTQYF. The CDR3 DNA is TGCGCCAGCAGATCTGGGCCTACGGACACAGATACGCAGTATTTT.

The CDR3 protein is CASSLALRDRGDEQYF. Written as DNA, the CDR3 is TGTGCCAGCAGCTTAGCCCTGCGGGACAGGGGTGACGAGCAGTACTTC. V gene TRBV7-9 combines with J gene TRBJ2-7, with TRBD1 matching 10 bases. The V gene's germline CDR1 is SEHNR and CDR2 FQNEAQ (reference sequence). The V and J ends lost 0 bases and 5 bases, in that order; junction bases with no gene match: 7. The CDR3 loop spans 16 amino acids.

This rearrangement joins TRBV9 to TRBJ1-2; D is possibly TRBD1 (6 bases). Trimming stripped 3 bases from V and 6 bases from J, with 15 bases between. Germline-derived CDR1 and CDR2 are SGDLS and YYNGEE. This CDR3 contains 14 residues. CDR3 protein: CASSARQVIDGYTF. The CDR3 DNA reads TGTGCCAGCAGCGCAAGACAGGTTATAGATGGCTACACCTTC.

The chain combines TRBV5-1 with TRBJ2-5; no clear D. Germline CDR1 is SGHRS and CDR2 is YFSETQ. The V end lost 2 bases, the J end lost 5 bases, and 10 bases lay between the germline ends. The CDR3 runs 13 residues. CDR3 loop: CASSFSAGETQYF. For the CDR3, the DNA is TGCGCCAGCAGCTTCTCAGCTGGGGAGACCCAGTACTTC.